Following are 18 T cell receptor beta chains from one sample sequenced in a study of blood T cell repertoires in COVID-19 (dated by TCRdb to about 2020). Receptor amplification or capture employed the immunoSEQ multiplex PCR assay. This immuneACCESS table, as held by TCRdb, lists in-frame sequences with V and J called but not all clones. Of the missing ones, under half trace to an unresolved V gene in checked studies; the others have no known cause. The sample table shows about 33,000 clones, and roughly 90% are seen once. Clones ranked in the top ten supply roughly 13% of the sample. The sample comprised peripheral blood. The receptors come from a human donor in a cohort sampled during active COVID-19.

V usage is TRBV6-1 and J usage is TRBJ2-2; D gene uncertain. V was clipped by 3 bases and J by 4 bases, with 9 bases between them. CDR1 is MNHNS and CDR2 is SASEGT in the germline V gene. The CDR3 is 14 residues long. The CDR3 nucleotides read TGTGCCAGCAGTGAGGATTGGGCCACCGGGGAGCTGTTTTTT. This translates into CASSEDWATGELFF.

V usage is TRBV3-1 (or the pseudogene TRBV3-2) and J usage is TRBJ1-6; the D is unclear. Looked up from germline, CDR1 is LGHDT and CDR2 is YNNKEL (reference sequence). Trimming stripped 6 bases from V and 12 bases from J, with 12 bases between. This CDR3 has 12 residues. The CDR3 bases are TGTGCCAGCAGTCTAGAGCGGGGACCCCTCCACTTT. It codes for CASSLERGPLHF.

V and J are TRBV9 and TRBJ2-1, with TRBD1 matching 9 bases. The V and J ends lost 2 bases and 6 bases, in that order; junction bases with no gene match: 9. This CDR3 has 16 amino acids. CDR1 and CDR2 from the germline V gene are SGDLS and YYNGEE. CDR3 sequence: CASSVPRDREINEQFF. For the CDR3, the DNA is TGTGCCAGCAGCGTGCCCCGGGACAGGGAGATCAATGAGCAGTTCTTC.

This chain joins TRBV10-3 and TRBJ2-1, with unresolved D. In germline, CDR1 is ENHRY, CDR2 SYGVKD. V lost 6 bases and J 7 bases, leaving 10 bases between the germline ends. The CDR3 is 12 amino acids. The CDR3: CAISFSLNEQFF. The CDR3 DNA reads TGTGCCATCAGCTTCAGTTTAAATGAGCAGTTCTTC.

CDR3 region: CASSESRHYRRGTDTQYF. In DNA, the CDR3 is TGCGCCAGCAGTGAGTCCCGACACTATAGGAGGGGCACAGATACGCAGTATTTT. This chain links TRBV10-1 with TRBJ2-3, with D possibly TRBD2 on 6 matching bases. The V and J ends lost 0 bases and 1 base respectively, with 17 bases between them. Germline V gives CDR1 WNHNN, CDR2 SYGVQD (reference sequence). The length of the CDR3 is 18 residues.

The V gene is TRBV19, the J gene TRBJ2-7, with 9 bases aligning to TRBD1. V shed 3 bases, J shed 3 bases, and the junction held 0 bases outside the gene matches. The CDR3 covers 13 residues. From germline, CDR1 is LNHDA and CDR2 SQIVND (reference sequence). The CDR3 region is CASSMGQGYEQYF. The CDR3 DNA follows: TGTGCCAGTAGTATGGGACAGGGCTACGAGCAGTACTTC. Full variable domain (remainder filled in from reference TRBV19 and TRBJ2-7): DGGITQSPKYLFRKEGQNVTLSCEQNLNHDAMYWYRQDPGQGLRLIYYSQIVNDFQKGDIAEGYSVSREKKESFPLTVTSAQKNPTAFYLCASSMGQGYEQYFGPGTRLTVT.

The chain has TRBV14 and TRBJ1-1, with 11 bases matching TRBD1. The CDR3 sequence is 17 residues long. Per the germline V gene, CDR1 is SGHDN and CDR2 is FVKESK. V trimming: 4 bases; J trimming: 6 bases; junction bases outside the gene matches: 13. This chain's CDR3 is CASSLMGQGDFTAEAFF. DNA for the CDR3: TGTGCCAGCAGCCTGATGGGACAGGGGGATTTTACGGCTGAAGCTTTCTTT.

V and J are TRBV29-1 and TRBJ1-1; 8 nucleotides agree with TRBD1. This CDR3 has 13 amino acids. With 7 bases clipped from V and 3 bases from J, the junction kept 7 bases outside the gene matches. From germline, CDR1 is SQVTM and CDR2 ANQGSEA. The CDR3 region is CSGLGQGDTEAFF. The DNA of the CDR3 is TGCAGCGGCTTAGGACAGGGAGACACTGAAGCTTTCTTT.

This rearrangement joins TRBV12-3 or TRBV12-4 to TRBJ1-6, with a possible D match to TRBD1 (6 bases). V shed 7 bases and J shed 9 bases, with 13 bases lying between them. This CDR3 has 13 amino acids. The CDR3 DNA reads as TGTGCCAGCAACACAGGGCAGGGTTCACCCCTCCACTTT. Its protein is CASNTGQGSPLHF.

The chain joins TRBV20-1 to TRBJ2-7; a weak D match, TRBD2 (5 bases). This CDR3 is built from 11 residues. Germline V gene sequence: CDR1 DFQATT, CDR2 SNEGSKA (reference sequence). V was cut by 3 bases and J by 3 bases, with 6 bases left in between. As DNA, the CDR3 is TGCAGTGCTAGCGGGAACTACGAGCAGTACTTC. Amino acids: CSASGNYEQYF.

The gene calls are TRBV5-1 and TRBJ2-3, with 9 bases fitting TRBD1. V was pared by 4 bases and J by 3 bases, with 6 bases of the junction left unmatched. The CDR3 loop spans 15 amino acids. The germline V gene encodes CDR1 SGHRS and CDR2 YFSETQ. CDR3 nucleotides: TGCGCCAGCAGCCCCCGACAGGGGGGGACAGATACGCAGTATTTT. This encodes CASSPRQGGTDTQYF.

The V and J genes are TRBV4-1 and TRBJ1-5, with D perhaps matching TRBD1 (6 bases). In germline, CDR1 is MGHRA, CDR2 YSYEKL. Trimming removed 1 base at V and 5 bases at J, with 9 bases between. The CDR3 sequence is 14 residues long. CDR3 nucleotide sequence: TGCGCCAGCAGCCAAGCAGGGGATTATCAGCCCCAGCATTTT. Its translation is CASSQAGDYQPQHF.

The table lists this clone with a count of one. The rearrangement links TRBV5-1 to TRBJ2-2; 9 bases line up with TRBD2. CDR1 and CDR2 from the germline V gene are SGHRS and YFSETQ. This CDR3 comprises 16 residues. The J segment lost 2 bases and the V segment lost 4 bases, leaving 6 bases of the junction unmatched. This CDR3 is CASSRGTSSNTGELFF. DNA for the CDR3: TGCGCCAGCAGCAGGGGGACTAGCAGCAACACCGGGGAGCTGTTTTTT.

The chain joins TRBV7-2 to TRBJ2-1; TRBD2 might be the D (6 bases). The germline V gene encodes CDR1 SGHTA and CDR2 FQGNSA. The V end was cut by 2 bases, the J end by 6 bases, with 14 bases between. The CDR3 contains 15 residues. CDR3 sequence: CASSLHGSRGNEQFF. The CDR3 DNA reads TGTGCCAGCAGCTTACACGGGAGTCGGGGCAATGAGCAGTTCTTC.

This chain connects TRBV7-3 to TRBJ2-3; 8 positions match TRBD2. This CDR3 region has 15 residues. The V segment lost 5 bases and the J segment 0 bases; nucleotides outside the gene matches: 4. Germline values: CDR1 SGHTA, CDR2 FQGTGA. The DNA of the CDR3 is TGTGCCAGCAGCCCGACTAGCGACAGCACAGATACGCAGTATTTT. It specifies CASSPTSDSTDTQYF.

The chain joins TRBV28 to TRBJ1-2, with 7 bases that match TRBD1. The V segment lost 6 bases and the J segment 2 bases; nucleotides outside the gene matches: 3. Germline V CDR1 and CDR2: MDHEN, SYDVKM. This CDR3 comprises 13 residues. The CDR3 protein is CASRGDRNYGYTF. Here the CDR3 DNA reads TGTGCCAGCAGGGGGGACAGAAACTATGGCTACACCTTC.

This sequence joins TRBV5-5 and TRBJ2-5; D remains ambiguous. The germline V and J ends were trimmed by 6 bases and 5 bases, with 17 bases remaining between them. Looked up from germline, CDR1 is SGHKS and CDR2 is YYEKEE (reference sequence). The CDR3 runs to 14 residues. The CDR3 nucleotides are TGTGCCAGCACCGCGAGGTTGAGTAGGGAGACCCAGTACTTC. Protein sequence: CASTARLSRETQYF.

V gene TRBV19 combines with J gene TRBJ2-3; 9 bases map to TRBD1. Germline V gene sequence: CDR1 LNHDA, CDR2 SQIVND (reference sequence). Trimming took 6 bases from V and 0 from J; bases not matched to a gene: 7. This CDR3 has 16 residues. The CDR3: CASRDRGIPSTDTQYF. The CDR3 region has the DNA TGTGCCAGTAGGGACAGGGGCATTCCAAGCACAGATACGCAGTATTTT.